This TCR beta chain was identified during a study of T cell responses to AZD1222 COVID-19 vaccine. Broader study findings: It should be noted that donors were predominantly white British and more often female, and clonal diversity was possibly underestimated.

Sequencing was performed with immunoSEQ multiplex PCR; in TCRdb, only in-frame clones are kept and a portion is missing. The sample holds tens of thousands of clones, approximately 79% seen once. With regard to this clone: Its antigen is currently unknown.

CDR3 length: 14 amino acids. Sequenced material: peripheral blood, taken on day 0 of MenACWY control vaccination. The source of this sequence is an adult in good health. The rearrangement links TRBV21-1 to TRBJ1-4. TRBV21-1 is an annotated pseudogene. CDR3 DNA sequence: TGTGCCAGACGAAAGGGGGGGACTAATGAAAAACTGTTTTTT. This translates into CARRKGGTNEKLFF.